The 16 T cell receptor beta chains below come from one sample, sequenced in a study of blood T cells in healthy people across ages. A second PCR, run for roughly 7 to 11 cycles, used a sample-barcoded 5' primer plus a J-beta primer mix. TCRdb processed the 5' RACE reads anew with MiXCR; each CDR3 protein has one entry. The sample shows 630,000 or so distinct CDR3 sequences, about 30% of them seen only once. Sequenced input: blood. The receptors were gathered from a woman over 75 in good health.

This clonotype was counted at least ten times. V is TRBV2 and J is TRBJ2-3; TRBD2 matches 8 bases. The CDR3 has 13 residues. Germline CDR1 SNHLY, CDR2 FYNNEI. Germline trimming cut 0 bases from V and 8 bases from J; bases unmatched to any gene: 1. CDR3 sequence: CASSEARGATQYF. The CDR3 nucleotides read TGTGCCAGCAGTGAAGCGCGGGGGGCTACGCAGTATTTT.

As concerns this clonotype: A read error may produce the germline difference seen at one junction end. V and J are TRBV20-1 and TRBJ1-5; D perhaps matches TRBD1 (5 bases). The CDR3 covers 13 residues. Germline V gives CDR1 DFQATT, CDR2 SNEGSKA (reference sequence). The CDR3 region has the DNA TGCAGTGCTAGACAGGGAGGCAATCGGCCCCAGCATTTT. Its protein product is CSARQGGNRPQHF.

The CDR3 DNA sequence: TGCGCCAGCAGCTCAGGACAGGTTGGCGGCAAAAACATTCAGTACTTC. Encoded protein: CASSSGQVGGKNIQYF. The chain carries TRBV5-1 and TRBJ2-4, with 7 positions matching TRBD1. CDR1 and CDR2 (germline): SGHRS, YFSETQ. This CDR3 has 16 residues. After removal of 3 bases from V and 3 bases from J, the junction contained 9 bases not matched to a gene.

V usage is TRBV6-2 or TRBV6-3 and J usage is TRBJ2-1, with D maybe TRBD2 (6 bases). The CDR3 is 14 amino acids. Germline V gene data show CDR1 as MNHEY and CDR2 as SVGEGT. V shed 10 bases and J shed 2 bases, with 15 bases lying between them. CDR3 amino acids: CANRRDGTYNEQFF. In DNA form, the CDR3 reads TGTGCCAACAGGCGGGACGGTACCTACAATGAGCAGTTCTTC.

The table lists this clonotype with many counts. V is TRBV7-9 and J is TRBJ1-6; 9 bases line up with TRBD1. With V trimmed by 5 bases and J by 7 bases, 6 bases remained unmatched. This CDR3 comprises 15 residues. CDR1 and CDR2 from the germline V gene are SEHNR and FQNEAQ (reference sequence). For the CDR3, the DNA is TGTGCCAGCAGCCCCGGACAGGGGATGAATTCACCCCTCCACTTT. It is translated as CASSPGQGMNSPLHF.

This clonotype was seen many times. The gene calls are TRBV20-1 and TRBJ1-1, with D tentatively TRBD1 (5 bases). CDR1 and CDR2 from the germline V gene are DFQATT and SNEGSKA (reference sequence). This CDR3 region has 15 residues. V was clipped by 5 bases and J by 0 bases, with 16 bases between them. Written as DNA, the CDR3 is TGCAGTGCTCAAGAACCGGGACTGATGAACACTGAAGCTTTCTTT. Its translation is CSAQEPGLMNTEAFF.

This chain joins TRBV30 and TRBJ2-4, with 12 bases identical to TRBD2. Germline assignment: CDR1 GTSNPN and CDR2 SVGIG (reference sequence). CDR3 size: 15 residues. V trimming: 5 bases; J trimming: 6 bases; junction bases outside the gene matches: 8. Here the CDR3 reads CAWRASGGVRNIQYF. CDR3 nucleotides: TGTGCCTGGCGGGCTAGCGGGGGGGTAAGAAACATTCAGTACTTC.

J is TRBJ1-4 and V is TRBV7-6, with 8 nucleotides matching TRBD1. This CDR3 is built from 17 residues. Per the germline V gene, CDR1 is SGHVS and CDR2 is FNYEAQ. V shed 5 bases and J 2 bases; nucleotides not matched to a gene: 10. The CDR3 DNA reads TGTGCCAGCAGCGAAGGACAGGGTATTTGGACTAATGAAAAACTGTTTTTT. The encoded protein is CASSEGQGIWTNEKLFF.

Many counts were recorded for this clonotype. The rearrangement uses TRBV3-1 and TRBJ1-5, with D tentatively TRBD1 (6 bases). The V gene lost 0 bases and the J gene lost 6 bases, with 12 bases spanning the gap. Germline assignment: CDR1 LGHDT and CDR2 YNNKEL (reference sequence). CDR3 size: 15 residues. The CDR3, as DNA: TGTGCCAGCAGCCAAGATTGGCCAGGGGCTCAGCCCCAGCATTTT. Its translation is CASSQDWPGAQPQHF.

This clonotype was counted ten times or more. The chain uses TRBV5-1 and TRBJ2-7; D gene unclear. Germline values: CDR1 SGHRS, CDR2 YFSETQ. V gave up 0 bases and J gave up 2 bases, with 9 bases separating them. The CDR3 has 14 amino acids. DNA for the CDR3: TGCGCCAGCAGCTTGGACGGCAGGACCTACGAGCAGTACTTC. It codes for CASSLDGRTYEQYF. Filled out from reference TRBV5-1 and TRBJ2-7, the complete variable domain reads KAGVTQTPRYLIKTRGQQVTLSCSPISGHRSVSWYQQTPGQGLQFLFEYFSETQRNKGNFPGRFSGRQFSNSRSEMNVSTLELGDSALYLCASSLDGRTYEQYFGPGTRLTVT.

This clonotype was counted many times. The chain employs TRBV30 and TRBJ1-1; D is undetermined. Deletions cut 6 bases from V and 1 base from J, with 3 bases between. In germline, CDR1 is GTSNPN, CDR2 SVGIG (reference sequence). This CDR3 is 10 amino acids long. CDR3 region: CACTNTEAFF. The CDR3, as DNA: TGTGCCTGTACGAACACTGAAGCTTTCTTT.

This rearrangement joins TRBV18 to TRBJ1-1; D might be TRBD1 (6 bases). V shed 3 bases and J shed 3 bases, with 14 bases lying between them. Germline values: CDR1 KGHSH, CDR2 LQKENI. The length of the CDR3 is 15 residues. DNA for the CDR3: TGTGCCAGCTCACCGCAGGGACAAAAGGACACTGAAGCTTTCTTT. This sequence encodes CASSPQGQKDTEAFF.

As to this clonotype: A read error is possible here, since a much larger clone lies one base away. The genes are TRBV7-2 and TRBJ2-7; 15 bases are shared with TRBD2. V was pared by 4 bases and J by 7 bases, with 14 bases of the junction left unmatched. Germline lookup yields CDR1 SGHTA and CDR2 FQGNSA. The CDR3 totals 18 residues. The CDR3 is CASSSTRTSGGARNEQYF. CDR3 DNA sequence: TGTGCCAGCAGCTCTACCAGGACTAGCGGGGGGGCTAGAAATGAGCAGTACTTC.

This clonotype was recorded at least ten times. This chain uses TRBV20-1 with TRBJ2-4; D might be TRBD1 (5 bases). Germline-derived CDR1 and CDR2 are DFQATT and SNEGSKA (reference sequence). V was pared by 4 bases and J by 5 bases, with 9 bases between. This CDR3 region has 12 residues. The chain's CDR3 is CSATKTENIQYF. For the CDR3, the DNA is TGCAGTGCTACCAAGACAGAAAACATTCAGTACTTC.

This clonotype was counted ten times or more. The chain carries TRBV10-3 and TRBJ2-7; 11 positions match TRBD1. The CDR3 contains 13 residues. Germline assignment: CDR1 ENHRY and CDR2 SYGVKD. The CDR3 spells CAAARDRGAEQYF. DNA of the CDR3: TGTGCTGCGGCACGGGACAGGGGGGCCGAGCAGTACTTC.

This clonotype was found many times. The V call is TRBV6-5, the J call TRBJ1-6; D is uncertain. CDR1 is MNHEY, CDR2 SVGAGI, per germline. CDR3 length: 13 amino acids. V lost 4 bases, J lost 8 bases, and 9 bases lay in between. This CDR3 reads CASSSVRDSPLHF. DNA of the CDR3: TGTGCCAGCAGTTCAGTTCGGGATTCACCCCTCCACTTT.